This TCR beta chain was found in a study of vaccination and CD4 T cells after COVID-19. General study results and limits: Among convalescent patients, a median about 86% of reactive clones emerged only after vaccination.

Sequencing of cultured CD4+ T cell DNA used the Oncomine TCR Beta short-read assay. TCRdb re-called the PCR reads with MiXCR, one entry per CDR3 protein. Of 20,000 to 25,000 distinct CDR3 sequences in the sample, about 44% were seen once. Treatment noted: approximately nine-day PBMC culture with coronavirus spike peptide pools or control peptides (ViraFEST assay). As to this clonotype: As yet, its antigen is unknown.

With 7 bases removed from V and 0 bases from J, the gap between germline ends came to 6 bases. Germline V gene lookup returns CDR1 MNHNS and CDR2 SASEGT. CDR3 length equals 12 residues. The sequencing sample was made of CD4+ T cells from blood, cultured in vitro. The sequence derives from a human donor who had recovered from COVID-19. The genes are TRBV6-1 and TRBJ1-1; the D is unclear. The CDR3 region has the DNA TGTGCCAGCAAACGGCTGAACACTGAAGCTTTCTTT. As protein: CASKRLNTEAFF.